This T cell receptor beta chain derives from a study of OX40 agonist ivuxolimab in advanced cancers. The wider study: Those enrolled were approximately 83% male, with a mean age of about 60 years and ages from roughly 23 to 80. Patients achieving partial responses numbered three: one hepatocellular carcinoma case and two cutaneous melanoma cases.

Germline V gene data show CDR1 as GTSNPN and CDR2 as SVGIG (reference sequence). Trimming pared 0 bases from V and 6 bases from J, leaving 12 bases between. The CDR3 totals 14 residues. As for this clone: Its antigen is still unknown.

Only in-frame clones appear in the TCRdb table, and some are missing; sequencing was by immunoSEQ multiplex PCR. The sample records around 35,000 clones, roughly 79% being singletons. Broader study findings: CD8+ T cells were the subset that, on average, had more expanded clones than CD4+.

This receptor was taken from an adult with an advanced solid tumor such as melanoma, head and neck, liver or kidney cancer. Sequencing was performed on CD4+ or CD8+ T cells sorted from blood, taken in a trial of the OX40 agonist ivuxolimab. The chain combines TRBV30 with TRBJ1-5, with unresolved D. DNA of the CDR3: TGTGCCTGGAGTGTACTGGGGTTCGTTCAGCCCCAGCATTTT. Amino acids: CAWSVLGFVQPQHF.